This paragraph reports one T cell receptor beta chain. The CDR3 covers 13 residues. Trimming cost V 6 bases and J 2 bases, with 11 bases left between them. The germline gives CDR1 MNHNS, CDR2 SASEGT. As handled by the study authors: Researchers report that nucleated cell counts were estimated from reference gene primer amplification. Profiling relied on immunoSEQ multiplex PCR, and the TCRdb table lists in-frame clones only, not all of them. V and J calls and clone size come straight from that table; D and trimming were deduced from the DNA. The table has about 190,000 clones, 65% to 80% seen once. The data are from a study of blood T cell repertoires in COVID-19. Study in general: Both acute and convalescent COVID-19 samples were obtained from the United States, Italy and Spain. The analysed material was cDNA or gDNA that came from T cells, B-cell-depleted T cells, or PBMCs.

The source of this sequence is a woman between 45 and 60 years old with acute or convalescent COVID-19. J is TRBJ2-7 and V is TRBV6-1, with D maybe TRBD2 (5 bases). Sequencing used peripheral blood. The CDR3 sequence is CASSPGSAYEQYF. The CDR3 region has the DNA TGTGCCAGCAGCCCGGGGTCTGCCTACGAGCAGTACTTC.